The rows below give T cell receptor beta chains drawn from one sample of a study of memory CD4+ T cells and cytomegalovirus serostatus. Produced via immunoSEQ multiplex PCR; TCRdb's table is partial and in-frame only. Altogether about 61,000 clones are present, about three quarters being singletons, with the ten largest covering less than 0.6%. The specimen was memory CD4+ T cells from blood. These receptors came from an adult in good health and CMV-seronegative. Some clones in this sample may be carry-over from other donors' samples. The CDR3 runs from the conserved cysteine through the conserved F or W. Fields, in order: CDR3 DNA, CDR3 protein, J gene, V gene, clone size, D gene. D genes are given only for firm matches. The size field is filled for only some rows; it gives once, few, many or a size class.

cdr3_nt: TGTGCCAGCTCACGAGGGACTCCATCCTACGAGCAGTACTTC; cdr3_aa: CASSRGTPSYEQYF; j_call: TRBJ2-7; v_call: TRBV6-5; clone_size: .; d_call: .
cdr3_nt: TGCAGTGCTAGTTTTAGAGAGCAGTACTTC; cdr3_aa: CSASFREQYF; j_call: TRBJ2-7; v_call: TRBV20-1; clone_size: .; d_call: .
cdr3_nt: TGCGCCATCGATACGGACAGGGACACTGAAGCTTTCTTT; cdr3_aa: CAIDTDRDTEAFF; j_call: TRBJ1-1; v_call: TRBV10-1; clone_size: few; d_call: TRBD1
cdr3_nt: TGTGCCAGTAGTATTCGAGGGAGAGGTGAGCAGTTCTTC; cdr3_aa: CASSIRGRGEQFF; j_call: TRBJ2-1; v_call: TRBV19; clone_size: .; d_call: .
cdr3_nt: TGCGCCAGCACTTCCGGGACGGACTATGGCTACACCTTC; cdr3_aa: CASTSGTDYGYTF; j_call: TRBJ1-2; v_call: TRBV5-1; clone_size: .; d_call: .
cdr3_nt: TGCGCCAGCAGCTTAAAGCGGACGGTAATGTCGAGGGGGCTTGACAATCAGCCCCAGCATTTT; cdr3_aa: CASSLKRTVMSRGLDNQPQHF; j_call: TRBJ1-5; v_call: TRBV5-1; clone_size: .; d_call: TRBD1
cdr3_nt: TGCGCCAGCCGGACAGGAGGGAACACTGAAGCTTTCTTT; cdr3_aa: CASRTGGNTEAFF; j_call: TRBJ1-1; v_call: TRBV10-2; clone_size: .; d_call: TRBD1
cdr3_nt: TGTGCCAGCAGCCCGCAACTAGCGGGGGGCTCCAATGAGCAGTTCTTC; cdr3_aa: CASSPQLAGGSNEQFF; j_call: TRBJ2-1; v_call: TRBV7-2; clone_size: .; d_call: TRBD2
cdr3_nt: TGTGCCAGCGGACTTCTACAGGGGGCTTCCGGGGAGCTGTTTTTT; cdr3_aa: CASGLLQGASGELFF; j_call: TRBJ2-2; v_call: TRBV27; clone_size: .; d_call: TRBD1
cdr3_nt: TGTGCCAGCAGCTTAGTGGAGAATACGCAGTATTTT; cdr3_aa: CASSLVENTQYF; j_call: TRBJ2-3; v_call: TRBV7-9; clone_size: .; d_call: .
cdr3_nt: TGTGCCAGCAGTTCCACAGGGTGGAACACTGAAGCTTTCTTT; cdr3_aa: CASSSTGWNTEAFF; j_call: TRBJ1-1; v_call: TRBV6-5; clone_size: once; d_call: .
cdr3_nt: TGTGCCAGCAGCCAAGAGAGCAGGGGGCACGAGCAGTACTTC; cdr3_aa: CASSQESRGHEQYF; j_call: TRBJ2-7; v_call: TRBV4-2; clone_size: .; d_call: TRBD1
cdr3_nt: TGTGCCAGCAGCCCCAGGGGGACAGGAGCCTACGAGCAGTACTTC; cdr3_aa: CASSPRGTGAYEQYF; j_call: TRBJ2-7; v_call: TRBV5-4; clone_size: once; d_call: TRBD1
cdr3_nt: TGTGCCAGCAGAGAGACGCGGGATCGTTACAATGAGCAGTTCTTC; cdr3_aa: CASRETRDRYNEQFF; j_call: TRBJ2-1; v_call: TRBV7-8; clone_size: .; d_call: .
cdr3_nt: TGTGCCAGCGGCTCCTCCGGGACAGCCTCCTACAATGAGCAGTTCTTC; cdr3_aa: CASGSSGTASYNEQFF; j_call: TRBJ2-1; v_call: TRBV9; clone_size: once; d_call: TRBD1
cdr3_nt: TGCGCCAGCAGCTTTGGGACTAGCGGGGGTATGGAGACCCAGTACTTC; cdr3_aa: CASSFGTSGGMETQYF; j_call: TRBJ2-5; v_call: TRBV5-1; clone_size: once; d_call: TRBD2
cdr3_nt: TGTGCCAGCAGCAGAATCGAGAACCCCTACGAGCAGTACTTC; cdr3_aa: CASSRIENPYEQYF; j_call: TRBJ2-7; v_call: TRBV6-5; clone_size: .; d_call: .
cdr3_nt: TGTGCCAGCAGCATCACAGATACGCAGTATTTT; cdr3_aa: CASSITDTQYF; j_call: TRBJ2-3; v_call: TRBV6-1; clone_size: once; d_call: .
cdr3_nt: TGTGCCAGCAGCTTGAATACTTACGAGCAGTACTTC; cdr3_aa: CASSLNTYEQYF; j_call: TRBJ2-7; v_call: TRBV5-6; clone_size: once; d_call: .
cdr3_nt: TGTGCCAGCAGCTTCGTTCAGGGGTCGGACAGACCCTACGAGCAGTACTTC; cdr3_aa: CASSFVQGSDRPYEQYF; j_call: TRBJ2-7; v_call: TRBV11-2; clone_size: once; d_call: .
cdr3_nt: TGCGCCAGCAGCCAAGAACTCGTGTTAGCGGAGCCCCAGCATTTT; cdr3_aa: CASSQELVLAEPQHF; j_call: TRBJ1-5; v_call: TRBV4-3; clone_size: once; d_call: .
cdr3_nt: TGCGCCAGTAAGACAGGGGGTTATTCCGGGGAGCTGTTTTTT; cdr3_aa: CASKTGGYSGELFF; j_call: TRBJ2-2; v_call: TRBV5-1; clone_size: .; d_call: TRBD1
cdr3_nt: TGTGCCTGGAGTGTTGCTACCCCGAAGACTAGGCTCAAACCCTACGAGCAGTACTTC; cdr3_aa: CAWSVATPKTRLKPYEQYF; j_call: TRBJ2-7; v_call: TRBV30; clone_size: .; d_call: .
cdr3_nt: TGTGCCTGGAGTGTACGTTTGGGGGACAAAAACATTCAGTACTTC; cdr3_aa: CAWSVRLGDKNIQYF; j_call: TRBJ2-4; v_call: TRBV30; clone_size: few; d_call: .
cdr3_nt: TGCGCCAGCAGTGAGTCCAGGAGGACCTACGAGCAGTACTTC; cdr3_aa: CASSESRRTYEQYF; j_call: TRBJ2-7; v_call: TRBV10-2; clone_size: .; d_call: .
cdr3_nt: TGTGCCAGCAGCTTATATACTAGCACAGATACGCAGTATTTT; cdr3_aa: CASSLYTSTDTQYF; j_call: TRBJ2-3; v_call: TRBV7-2; clone_size: few; d_call: .
cdr3_nt: TGCGCCAGCAGCTTAGCGGGGGCGCCCGGAGAGACCCAGTACTTC; cdr3_aa: CASSLAGAPGETQYF; j_call: TRBJ2-5; v_call: TRBV5-1; clone_size: .; d_call: TRBD2
cdr3_nt: TGTGCCAGCAGTGAAAGGAGTCAGGGCCCGGTGGGCGGGCCTGGCTACACCTTC; cdr3_aa: CASSERSQGPVGGPGYTF; j_call: TRBJ1-2; v_call: TRBV2; clone_size: .; d_call: .
cdr3_nt: TGTGCCAGCAGCTTTTTTTCGGCAGAGCAGTACTTC; cdr3_aa: CASSFFSAEQYF; j_call: TRBJ2-7; v_call: TRBV5-4; clone_size: .; d_call: .
cdr3_nt: TGTGCCACCAGCAGAGATGGGGGCTCTGGGGCCAACGTCCTGACTTTC; cdr3_aa: CATSRDGGSGANVLTF; j_call: TRBJ2-6; v_call: TRBV15; clone_size: .; d_call: .
cdr3_nt: TGTGCCAGCAGCTTAAGCAGGGACGAGACCCAGTACTTC; cdr3_aa: CASSLSRDETQYF; j_call: TRBJ2-5; v_call: TRBV7-3; clone_size: .; d_call: .
cdr3_nt: TGTGCCAGCAGTGAACACGGGTCCTACGAGCAGTACTTC; cdr3_aa: CASSEHGSYEQYF; j_call: TRBJ2-7; v_call: TRBV6-1; clone_size: .; d_call: .
cdr3_nt: TGTGCCAGCAGCTTAGGAACCAGCGGGGGGGCCTTTGGGTCAGATACGCAGTATTTT; cdr3_aa: CASSLGTSGGAFGSDTQYF; j_call: TRBJ2-3; v_call: TRBV11-3; clone_size: .; d_call: TRBD2
cdr3_nt: TGTGCCAGCAGCTTACCGAATCAGCCTGAAGCTTTCTTT; cdr3_aa: CASSLPNQPEAFF; j_call: TRBJ1-1; v_call: TRBV7-9; clone_size: .; d_call: .
cdr3_nt: TGTGCCTGGCTCCAGGGGGGAGGATCTGGCTACACCTTC; cdr3_aa: CAWLQGGGSGYTF; j_call: TRBJ1-2; v_call: TRBV30; clone_size: .; d_call: TRBD1
cdr3_nt: TGTGCCAGCAGCTTAGTTGTGGGGGGGGCCTACGAGCAGTACTTC; cdr3_aa: CASSLVVGGAYEQYF; j_call: TRBJ2-7; v_call: TRBV7-9; clone_size: .; d_call: TRBD2
cdr3_nt: TGTGCCAGCAGTGACGCCAGGGGGCAGGGTCAGCCCCAGCATTTT; cdr3_aa: CASSDARGQGQPQHF; j_call: TRBJ1-5; v_call: TRBV6-1; clone_size: .; d_call: TRBD1
cdr3_nt: TGTGCCACGGGAAGTGGCAATTCACCCCTCCACTTT; cdr3_aa: CATGSGNSPLHF; j_call: TRBJ1-6; v_call: TRBV10-3; clone_size: .; d_call: .
cdr3_nt: TGTGCCTGGCCCCTATGGGGTCCGGCTAACTATGGCTACACCTTC; cdr3_aa: CAWPLWGPANYGYTF; j_call: TRBJ1-2; v_call: TRBV30; clone_size: .; d_call: .
cdr3_nt: TGTGCCAGCAGCCCGGACGGGACCTACAATGAGCAGTTCTTC; cdr3_aa: CASSPDGTYNEQFF; j_call: TRBJ2-1; v_call: TRBV9; clone_size: .; d_call: .
cdr3_nt: TGTGCCTGGAGTGTACCGTCCAGATTCTCCTCTGGAAACACCATATATTTT; cdr3_aa: CAWSVPSRFSSGNTIYF; j_call: TRBJ1-3; v_call: TRBV30; clone_size: .; d_call: .
cdr3_nt: TGTGCCAGCAGCTTGACTAGCGGGGGGGCGATAGATACGCAGTATTTT; cdr3_aa: CASSLTSGGAIDTQYF; j_call: TRBJ2-3; v_call: TRBV7-9; clone_size: .; d_call: TRBD2
cdr3_nt: TGTGCCAGCAACGGGCTAGCGGGAGCGGCAGATACGCAGTATTTT; cdr3_aa: CASNGLAGAADTQYF; j_call: TRBJ2-3; v_call: TRBV28; clone_size: .; d_call: TRBD2
cdr3_nt: TGTGCCAGCAGATCCACAGGTCTGAACACTGAAGCTTTCTTT; cdr3_aa: CASRSTGLNTEAFF; j_call: TRBJ1-1; v_call: TRBV6-5; clone_size: once; d_call: .
cdr3_nt: TGTGCCAGCAGCCCCGGACTAGCGGGAGGGGATCGAAAGACCCAGTACTTC; cdr3_aa: CASSPGLAGGDRKTQYF; j_call: TRBJ2-5; v_call: TRBV7-2; clone_size: .; d_call: TRBD2
cdr3_nt: TGTGCCTGTCCTGATCGGTACTCTGGAAACACCATATATTTT; cdr3_aa: CACPDRYSGNTIYF; j_call: TRBJ1-3; v_call: TRBV30; clone_size: .; d_call: .
cdr3_nt: TGTGCCAGCACACAGGAACCCCTCTATGGCTACACCTTC; cdr3_aa: CASTQEPLYGYTF; j_call: TRBJ1-2; v_call: TRBV2; clone_size: .; d_call: .
cdr3_nt: TGTGCCAGCAGCGTAGGCGTACAGCTCTCTGGAAACACCATATATTTT; cdr3_aa: CASSVGVQLSGNTIYF; j_call: TRBJ1-3; v_call: TRBV9; clone_size: .; d_call: .